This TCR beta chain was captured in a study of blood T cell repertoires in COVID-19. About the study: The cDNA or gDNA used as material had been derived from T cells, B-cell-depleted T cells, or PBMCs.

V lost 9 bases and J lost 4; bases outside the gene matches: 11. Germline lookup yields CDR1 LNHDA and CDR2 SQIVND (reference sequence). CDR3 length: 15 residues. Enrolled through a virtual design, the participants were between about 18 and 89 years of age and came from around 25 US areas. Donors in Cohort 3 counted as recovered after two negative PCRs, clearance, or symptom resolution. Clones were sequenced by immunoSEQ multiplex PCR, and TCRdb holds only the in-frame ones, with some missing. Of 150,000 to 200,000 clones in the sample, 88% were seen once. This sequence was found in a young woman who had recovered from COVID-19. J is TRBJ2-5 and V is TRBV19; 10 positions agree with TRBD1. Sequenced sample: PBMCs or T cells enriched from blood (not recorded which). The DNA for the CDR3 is TGTGCCAGCCAGCCCGGGACAGGGGATTCAGAGACCCAGTACTTC. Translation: CASQPGTGDSETQYF.